The rows below give T cell receptor beta chains drawn from one sample of a study of cytomegalovirus exposure and HLA in healthy donors. Repertoires were generated with immunoSEQ multiplex PCR, while TCRdb's copy carries only in-frame clones and drops some. The sample totals about 39,000 clones; its top ten clones hold approximately 3%. Sequenced: PBMCs. The receptors stem from a woman aged 25 to 39 in good health and CMV-seropositive. Both conserved end residues are part of each CDR3. The D gene is left open where the match is weak.

len,v_gene,d_gene,j_gene,CDR3aa,CDR3nt
14,TRBV30,TRBD1,TRBJ2-7,CAWSSGTGLYEQYF,TGTGCCTGGAGTTCCGGGACAGGGTTGTACGAGCAGTACTTC
13,TRBV6-1,-,TRBJ1-1,CASSVTSNTEAFF,TGTGCCAGCAGTGTAACATCGAACACTGAAGCTTTCTTT
15,TRBV5-1,-,TRBJ1-6,CASSFSPGRNSPLHF,TGCGCCAGCAGCTTTTCGCCAGGGCGGAATTCACCCCTCCACTTT
19,TRBV5-1,TRBD2,TRBJ2-3,CASSPGVAGGIWSTDTQYF,TGCGCCAGCAGCCCCGGGGTAGCGGGGGGGATTTGGAGCACAGATACGCAGTATTTT
14,TRBV29-1,TRBD1,TRBJ1-2,CSAVNRGFNYGYTF,TGCAGCGCCGTGAACAGGGGATTTAACTATGGCTACACCTTC
12,TRBV7-9,-,TRBJ1-5,CASSLEQGPQHF,TGTGCCAGCAGCTTAGAACAGGGGCCCCAGCATTTT
16,TRBV4-2,TRBD2,TRBJ2-3,CASSHVSGGTPDTQYF,TGTGCCAGCAGCCACGTTAGCGGGGGGACCCCAGATACGCAGTATTTT
15,TRBV7-9,TRBD1,TRBJ2-6,CASSFTGAGANVLTF,TGTGCCAGCAGCTTCACAGGGGCGGGGGCCAACGTCCTGACTTTC
16,TRBV13,TRBD2,TRBJ2-7,CASSPLPTSGPYEQYF,TGTGCCAGCAGCCCCCTCCCCACTAGCGGGCCCTACGAGCAGTACTTC
14,TRBV5-4,TRBD1,TRBJ1-2,CASIKDRGEGGYTF,TGTGCCAGCATTAAGGACAGGGGAGAGGGTGGCTACACCTTC
11,TRBV18,-,TRBJ2-5,CASSPTGSQYF,TGTGCCAGCTCACCCACGGGTAGCCAGTACTTC
14,TRBV7-8,-,TRBJ2-1,CASSFDSDLNEQFF,TGTGCCAGCAGCTTTGACTCCGATCTCAATGAGCAGTTCTTC
19,TRBV23-1,-,TRBJ1-5,CASSQLGLRASGGNQPQHF,TGCGCCAGCAGTCAATTGGGCCTTCGGGCATCAGGGGGCAATCAGCCCCAGCATTTT
15,TRBV5-1,-,TRBJ2-1,CASSFSTTPDNEQFF,TGCGCCAGCAGCTTCTCAACAACCCCTGACAATGAGCAGTTCTTC
14,TRBV4-2,-,TRBJ2-5,CASSQALYQETQYF,TGTGCCAGCAGCCAAGCCCTGTACCAAGAGACCCAGTACTTC
16,TRBV7-9,-,TRBJ1-6,CASSGLQGFYNSPLHF,TGTGCCAGCAGCGGCTTACAGGGTTTCTATAATTCACCCCTCCACTTT
13,TRBV29-1,TRBD2,TRBJ2-7,CSVSAGATYEQYF,TGCAGCGTATCAGCGGGGGCAACCTACGAGCAGTACTTC
17,TRBV5-1,TRBD2,TRBJ2-5,CASSLLTSGGAEETQYF,TGCGCCAGCAGCTTGTTGACTAGCGGGGGGGCGGAGGAGACCCAGTACTTC
18,TRBV7-2,TRBD1,TRBJ1-2,CASSLVVSLGQRSYGYTF,TGTGCCAGCAGCTTAGTGGTTAGTCTGGGACAGAGATCCTATGGCTACACCTTC
15,TRBV6-5,-,TRBJ2-2,CASSPSGVGTGELFF,TGTGCCAGCAGTCCCTCCGGGGTAGGCACCGGGGAGCTGTTTTTT
16,TRBV11-2,TRBD1,TRBJ1-2,CASSLTGTVTNYGYTF,TGTGCCAGCAGCTTGACCGGGACAGTTACTAACTATGGCTACACCTTC
17,TRBV7-6,-,TRBJ2-7,CASSLGRSGTGAYEQYF,TGTGCCAGCAGCTTAGGGAGATCCGGGACGGGAGCCTACGAGCAGTACTTC